One TCR beta chain is described in this entry. Its antigen is still unknown. Trimming removed 9 bases from V and 0 bases from J, with 8 bases in between. The CDR3 sequence is 13 residues long. Germline V gene data show CDR1 as MDHEN and CDR2 as SYDVKM. This entry belongs to a study of cytotoxic CD8 clonotypes in ibrutinib-treated CLL. Sequencing was performed with immunoSEQ multiplex PCR; in TCRdb, only in-frame clones are kept and a portion is missing. The sample records some 130,000 clones, 80% to 90% being singletons. Broader study findings: An increase in clonality occurred at ibrutinib response, followed by a return toward baseline at progression. Sampling time points were not equivalent between sustained-remission and progressing patients. Patients showed higher baseline clonality than age-matched healthy donors, and it tracked circulating CD8+ T-cell counts.

The TCR sequence derives from a human donor with chronic lymphocytic leukemia. The V gene is TRBV28, the J gene TRBJ2-2; D is unclear. The sample in question was PBMCs, obtained after 24 months of ibrutinib treatment. CDR3 region: CASFRSNTGELFF. CDR3 nucleotides: TGTGCCAGTTTTAGGTCGAACACCGGGGAGCTGTTTTTT.